This TCR beta chain was identified during a study of blood T cell repertoires in COVID-19. Study summary: The United States, Italy and Spain provided the acute and convalescent COVID-19 samples. The cDNA or gDNA used as material had been derived from T cells, B-cell-depleted T cells, or PBMCs.

In the original processing: Reference gene primers were amplified, and this amplification served to estimate nucleated cell counts. Only in-frame clones appear in the TCRdb table, and some are missing; sequencing was by immunoSEQ multiplex PCR. From that table come the V and J calls and clone size; the DNA was used to work out D and trimming. Of under 130,000 clones in the sample, approximately 84% are singletons; the top ten hold 10% to 15%. Per the germline V gene, CDR1 is LNHDA and CDR2 is SQIVND (reference sequence). The CDR3 extends over 14 amino acids. V lost 3 bases and J 4 bases, leaving 10 bases between the germline ends. This clone is a singleton in its sample.

The clonotype originates from a human donor in a cohort sampled during active or convalescent COVID-19. The sequencing input was peripheral blood. The chain links TRBV19 to TRBJ1-3; tentatively, D is TRBD1 (5 bases). The CDR3, as DNA: TGTGCCAGTAGTATTTCAGGGTACGGAAACACCATATATTTT. This gives the protein CASSISGYGNTIYF.